This is a list of T cell receptor beta chains from one sample in a study of blood T cell repertoires in COVID-19. The protocol was immunoSEQ multiplex PCR, while the TCRdb copy is restricted to in-frame clones and leaves out a portion. The data contain approximately 84,000 clones, about 80% of them singletons. The sequenced sample consisted of peripheral blood. Receptors originate from a man aged 50 to 59 with active or convalescent COVID-19. Each CDR3 is given with its conserved first and last residue. The order of the fields is D gene, J gene, V gene, clone size, CDR3 protein, CDR3 DNA. D genes are given only for firm matches. Size tells how often a clone was seen (once, few, many) or the class of an expanded clone, and some rows leave it out.

d_call: .; j_call: TRBJ1-6; v_call: TRBV5-1; clone_size: .; cdr3_aa: CASSLASLQNSPLHF; cdr3_nt: TGCGCCAGCAGCTTGGCCAGTCTACAGAATTCACCCCTCCACTTT
d_call: .; j_call: TRBJ1-1; v_call: TRBV19; clone_size: .; cdr3_aa: CASMQYTEAFF; cdr3_nt: TGTGCCAGTATGCAGTACACTGAAGCTTTCTTT
d_call: .; j_call: TRBJ2-2; v_call: TRBV7-9; clone_size: .; cdr3_aa: CASRGNGATGELFF; cdr3_nt: TGTGCCAGCCGGGGGAACGGGGCGACCGGGGAGCTGTTTTTT
d_call: .; j_call: TRBJ2-5; v_call: TRBV6-5; clone_size: .; cdr3_aa: CASTQGLDRETQYF; cdr3_nt: TGTGCCAGCACCCAGGGGCTCGATCGCGAGACCCAGTACTTC
d_call: TRBD1; j_call: TRBJ2-7; v_call: TRBV24-1; clone_size: .; cdr3_aa: CATSGPGTGPSYEQYF; cdr3_nt: TGTGCCACCAGTGGCCCCGGGACAGGGCCGTCCTACGAGCAGTACTTC
d_call: .; j_call: TRBJ1-5; v_call: TRBV27; clone_size: once; cdr3_aa: CASSLYSGSNQPQHF; cdr3_nt: TGTGCCAGCAGTTTATATTCAGGGAGCAATCAGCCCCAGCATTTT
d_call: .; j_call: TRBJ2-7; v_call: TRBV20-1; clone_size: .; cdr3_aa: CSARTGNEQYF; cdr3_nt: TGCAGTGCTAGAACGGGGAACGAGCAGTACTTC
d_call: TRBD1; j_call: TRBJ2-3; v_call: TRBV5-6; clone_size: .; cdr3_aa: CASSPDRGGTDTQYF; cdr3_nt: TGTGCCAGCAGCCCGGACAGGGGAGGGACAGATACGCAGTATTTT
d_call: TRBD1; j_call: TRBJ2-7; v_call: TRBV15; clone_size: once; cdr3_aa: CATSRGSGQGLDEQYF; cdr3_nt: TGTGCCACCAGCAGAGGATCGGGACAGGGGTTAGACGAGCAGTACTTC
d_call: .; j_call: TRBJ1-1; v_call: TRBV6-5; clone_size: .; cdr3_aa: CASTPEQMNTEAFF; cdr3_nt: TGTGCCAGCACCCCGGAGCAGATGAACACTGAAGCTTTCTTT
d_call: TRBD1; j_call: TRBJ1-4; v_call: TRBV5-1; clone_size: .; cdr3_aa: CASSTKGGFGEKLFF; cdr3_nt: TGCGCCAGCAGCACGAAAGGGGGCTTCGGTGAAAAACTGTTTTTT
d_call: TRBD2; j_call: TRBJ2-1; v_call: TRBV9; clone_size: few; cdr3_aa: CASSVGTSGVNEQFF; cdr3_nt: TGTGCCAGCAGCGTAGGGACTAGCGGGGTTAATGAGCAGTTCTTC
d_call: TRBD1; j_call: TRBJ1-1; v_call: TRBV2; clone_size: .; cdr3_aa: CASDRQGANTEAFF; cdr3_nt: TGTGCCAGCGACCGACAGGGAGCGAACACTGAAGCTTTCTTT
d_call: .; j_call: TRBJ2-7; v_call: TRBV11-2; clone_size: few; cdr3_aa: CASSAGHTDYEQYF; cdr3_nt: TGTGCCAGCAGCGCCGGACATACAGACTACGAGCAGTACTTC
d_call: TRBD1; j_call: TRBJ2-1; v_call: TRBV11-2; clone_size: .; cdr3_aa: CASSRDRGDEQFF; cdr3_nt: TGTGCCAGCAGCCGGGACAGGGGCGATGAGCAGTTCTTC
d_call: .; j_call: TRBJ1-1; v_call: TRBV5-1; clone_size: .; cdr3_aa: CASREVMGVVTEAFF; cdr3_nt: TGCGCCAGCAGGGAGGTAATGGGCGTAGTCACTGAAGCTTTCTTT
d_call: TRBD1; j_call: TRBJ1-1; v_call: TRBV18; clone_size: .; cdr3_aa: CASSSGQDTEAFF; cdr3_nt: TGTGCCAGCTCATCCGGACAGGACACTGAAGCTTTCTTT
d_call: .; j_call: TRBJ2-3; v_call: TRBV29-1; clone_size: .; cdr3_aa: CSGGGMADTQYF; cdr3_nt: TGCAGCGGCGGGGGCATGGCAGATACGCAGTATTTT
d_call: .; j_call: TRBJ1-1; v_call: TRBV6-2/TRBV6-3; clone_size: .; cdr3_aa: CASSSGMGDTEAFF; cdr3_nt: TGTGCCAGCAGTTCAGGGATGGGCGACACTGAAGCTTTCTTT
d_call: TRBD2; j_call: TRBJ2-1; v_call: TRBV5-1; clone_size: .; cdr3_aa: CASSRGAGGPGNEQFF; cdr3_nt: TGCGCCAGCAGCCGGGGAGCGGGGGGACCCGGGAATGAGCAGTTCTTC
d_call: .; j_call: TRBJ1-1; v_call: TRBV19; clone_size: .; cdr3_aa: CASSSVSSGNTEAFF; cdr3_nt: TGTGCCAGTAGTTCCGTAAGCTCAGGGAACACTGAAGCTTTCTTT
d_call: .; j_call: TRBJ2-2; v_call: TRBV11-3; clone_size: .; cdr3_aa: CASSLGAGDTGELFF; cdr3_nt: TGTGCCAGCAGCTTAGGGGCAGGGGACACCGGGGAGCTGTTTTTT
d_call: .; j_call: TRBJ1-4; v_call: TRBV7-9; clone_size: .; cdr3_aa: CASSDLGGDQGTEKLFF; cdr3_nt: TGTGCCAGCAGCGACTTAGGAGGGGATCAAGGGACGGAAAAACTGTTTTTT
d_call: TRBD1; j_call: TRBJ2-6; v_call: TRBV19; clone_size: once; cdr3_aa: CASSTGTGGFSGANVLTF; cdr3_nt: TGTGCCAGTAGTACCGGGACAGGGGGTTTCTCTGGGGCCAACGTCCTGACTTTC
d_call: TRBD1; j_call: TRBJ1-3; v_call: TRBV6-5; clone_size: .; cdr3_aa: CASSYQQGARNTIYF; cdr3_nt: TGTGCCAGCAGTTACCAACAGGGGGCACGGAACACCATATATTTT
d_call: TRBD1; j_call: TRBJ1-5; v_call: TRBV2; clone_size: .; cdr3_aa: CASSGDRDAPQHF; cdr3_nt: TGTGCCAGCAGTGGGGACAGGGATGCGCCCCAGCATTTT
d_call: .; j_call: TRBJ1-6; v_call: TRBV3-1/TRBV3-2; clone_size: .; cdr3_aa: CASASDTYNSPLHF; cdr3_nt: TGTGCCAGCGCTTCGGACACCTATAATTCACCCCTCCACTTT
d_call: TRBD1; j_call: TRBJ1-1; v_call: TRBV6-5; clone_size: .; cdr3_aa: CASSPGGAGTEAFF; cdr3_nt: TGTGCCAGCAGTCCAGGGGGCGCGGGGACTGAAGCTTTCTTT
d_call: .; j_call: TRBJ2-7; v_call: TRBV4-1; clone_size: .; cdr3_aa: CASSQDLRGNRYEQYF; cdr3_nt: TGCGCCAGCAGCCAAGACTTGCGAGGGAACCGGTACGAGCAGTACTTC
d_call: TRBD2; j_call: TRBJ2-3; v_call: TRBV5-1; clone_size: .; cdr3_aa: CASSLVSSGGWTQYF; cdr3_nt: TGCGCCAGCAGCTTGGTTTCTAGCGGGGGTTGGACGCAGTATTTT
d_call: .; j_call: TRBJ1-1; v_call: TRBV4-3; clone_size: .; cdr3_aa: CASSQERMNTEAFF; cdr3_nt: TGCGCCAGCAGCCAAGAGAGAATGAACACTGAAGCTTTCTTT
d_call: .; j_call: TRBJ1-1; v_call: TRBV20-1; clone_size: few; cdr3_aa: CSASRAGDTEAFF; cdr3_nt: TGCAGTGCTAGTCGAGCGGGGGACACTGAAGCTTTCTTT
d_call: .; j_call: TRBJ2-3; v_call: TRBV29-1; clone_size: .; cdr3_aa: CSVEVGQGGYSDTQYF; cdr3_nt: TGCAGCGTTGAAGTGGGGCAGGGCGGTTATAGCGATACGCAGTATTTT
d_call: TRBD2; j_call: TRBJ2-1; v_call: TRBV7-9; clone_size: few; cdr3_aa: CASSPFAGGLHNEQFF; cdr3_nt: TGTGCCAGCAGCCCTTTTGCGGGAGGCCTTCACAATGAGCAGTTCTTC
d_call: TRBD1; j_call: TRBJ1-5; v_call: TRBV7-9; clone_size: .; cdr3_aa: CASNRGNQPQHF; cdr3_nt: TGTGCCAGCAACAGGGGGAATCAGCCCCAGCATTTT
d_call: .; j_call: TRBJ2-4; v_call: TRBV5-1; clone_size: .; cdr3_aa: CASSGPQAKNIQYF; cdr3_nt: TGCGCCAGCAGCGGGCCCCAGGCCAAAAACATTCAGTACTTC
d_call: .; j_call: TRBJ1-2; v_call: TRBV19; clone_size: .; cdr3_aa: CAKRGGDLTAPNGYTF; cdr3_nt: TGTGCCAAGAGGGGGGGGGACCTAACTGCCCCGAATGGCTACACCTTC
d_call: TRBD2; j_call: TRBJ2-2; v_call: TRBV4-3; clone_size: .; cdr3_aa: CASSQGTSGGAGGELFF; cdr3_nt: TGCGCCAGCAGCCAGGGGACTAGCGGGGGGGCCGGCGGGGAGCTGTTTTTT
d_call: .; j_call: TRBJ1-3; v_call: TRBV9; clone_size: .; cdr3_aa: CASTGGSGNTIYF; cdr3_nt: TGTGCCAGCACGGGGGGTTCTGGAAACACCATATATTTT
d_call: TRBD1; j_call: TRBJ1-2; v_call: TRBV2; clone_size: once; cdr3_aa: CASRQDRGDGYTF; cdr3_nt: TGTGCCAGCAGGCAGGACAGGGGTGATGGCTACACCTTC
d_call: .; j_call: TRBJ1-6; v_call: TRBV30; clone_size: few; cdr3_aa: CAWSVLGGRRSPLHF; cdr3_nt: TGTGCCTGGAGTGTACTCGGGGGACGCAGGTCACCCCTCCACTTT
d_call: .; j_call: TRBJ1-2; v_call: TRBV5-1; clone_size: once; cdr3_aa: CASSLVSGSNYGYTF; cdr3_nt: TGCGCCAGCAGCTTGGTCTCCGGGTCCAACTATGGCTACACCTTC
d_call: TRBD2; j_call: TRBJ2-3; v_call: TRBV3-1/TRBV3-2; clone_size: .; cdr3_aa: CASSPRETTDTQYF; cdr3_nt: TGTGCCAGCAGCCCGCGGGAGACCACAGATACGCAGTATTTT
d_call: .; j_call: TRBJ2-1; v_call: TRBV3-1/TRBV3-2; clone_size: .; cdr3_aa: CASSQDGTAYNEQFF; cdr3_nt: TGTGCCAGCAGCCAAGACGGGACTGCTTACAATGAGCAGTTCTTC
d_call: .; j_call: TRBJ2-7; v_call: TRBV11-1; clone_size: .; cdr3_aa: CASSFFPGTYEQYF; cdr3_nt: TGTGCCAGCAGCTTTTTCCCAGGGACCTACGAGCAGTACTTC
d_call: .; j_call: TRBJ2-7; v_call: TRBV18; clone_size: .; cdr3_aa: CASSPLSYLWQYF; cdr3_nt: TGTGCCAGCTCACCACTGAGCTATCTCTGGCAGTACTTC
d_call: TRBD1; j_call: TRBJ2-1; v_call: TRBV5-1; clone_size: once; cdr3_aa: CASSLPTGYGEQFF; cdr3_nt: TGCGCCAGCAGCTTGCCGACAGGGTACGGCGAGCAGTTCTTC
d_call: TRBD2; j_call: TRBJ2-2; v_call: TRBV24-1; clone_size: few; cdr3_aa: CATRRTSGNTGELFF; cdr3_nt: TGTGCCACCAGGAGGACTAGCGGGAACACCGGGGAGCTGTTTTTT